The rows below give T cell receptor beta chains drawn from one sample of a study of early T cells in non-severe SARS-CoV-2 infection. TCRdb called the 5' RACE reads again in MiXCR, with one record for every CDR3 protein. Found here are about 70,000 distinct CDR3 sequences, 9.5% to 15% of them singletons; the top ten hold 1.3%. Source material: whole blood. The receptors come from an adult who was a healthcare worker with PCR-confirmed SARS-CoV-2 infection or an uninfected control (not recorded which). Both conserved end residues are part of each CDR3. Fields, in order: V gene, D gene, J gene, clone size, CDR3 DNA, CDR3 protein. A D gene is named only where the DNA matches it firmly. The size field is filled for only some rows; it gives once, few, many or a size class.

v_gene: TRBV6-6
d_gene: TRBD2
j_gene: TRBJ2-1
abundance: many
CDR3nt: TGTGCCAGCAGTAAAGCGGGGGGGCCCCTTGAGCAGTTCTTC
CDR3aa: CASSKAGGPLEQFF

v_gene: TRBV12-3/TRBV12-4
d_gene: -
j_gene: TRBJ2-7
abundance: many
CDR3nt: TGTGCCAGCAGTTCCCACGGGAGCTCCTACGAGCAGTACTTC
CDR3aa: CASSSHGSSYEQYF

v_gene: TRBV15
d_gene: -
j_gene: TRBJ2-1
abundance: few
CDR3nt: TGTGCCACCAGCAGCGGGACCGACTCCTACAATGAGCAGTTCTTC
CDR3aa: CATSSGTDSYNEQFF

v_gene: TRBV6-4
d_gene: TRBD2
j_gene: TRBJ2-3
abundance: many
CDR3nt: TGTGCCAGCAGTCCGTCTAGCGGAAACACAGATACGCAGTATTTT
CDR3aa: CASSPSSGNTDTQYF

v_gene: TRBV29-1
d_gene: -
j_gene: TRBJ2-1
abundance: -
CDR3nt: TGCAGCGTAGGCCGGGACACCGACGGGAATGAGCAGTTCTTC
CDR3aa: CSVGRDTDGNEQFF

v_gene: TRBV28
d_gene: -
j_gene: TRBJ1-2
abundance: many
CDR3nt: TGTGCCAGCAGTTTGAGGACAGACCGTAACTATGGCTACACCTTC
CDR3aa: CASSLRTDRNYGYTF

v_gene: TRBV12-3/TRBV12-4
d_gene: TRBD1
j_gene: TRBJ1-2
abundance: many
CDR3nt: TGTGCCAGCAGGACAGGGTATGGCCGTTCTTATGGCTACACCTTC
CDR3aa: CASRTGYGRSYGYTF

v_gene: TRBV11-2
d_gene: TRBD1
j_gene: TRBJ2-7
abundance: many
CDR3nt: TGTGCCAGCAGCTTTGGTTCGGGGACAGGGGTCGAGCAGTACTTC
CDR3aa: CASSFGSGTGVEQYF

v_gene: TRBV4-1
d_gene: -
j_gene: TRBJ1-1
abundance: many
CDR3nt: TGCGCCAGCAGCCCTGCAGGGGTTCGGACTGAAGCTTTCTTT
CDR3aa: CASSPAGVRTEAFF

v_gene: TRBV4-3
d_gene: -
j_gene: TRBJ2-7
abundance: many
CDR3nt: TGCGCCAGCAGCCGTGGACGGGGCTACGAGCAGTACTTC
CDR3aa: CASSRGRGYEQYF

v_gene: TRBV11-2
d_gene: -
j_gene: TRBJ2-5
abundance: many
CDR3nt: TGTGCCAGCAGCTTAAACCCAGGGTCCCAAGAGACCCAGTACTTC
CDR3aa: CASSLNPGSQETQYF

v_gene: TRBV13
d_gene: TRBD1
j_gene: TRBJ1-1
abundance: -
CDR3nt: TGTGCCAGCAGCTTTGGACAGAGACAGGGTGGCACTGAAGCTTTCTTT
CDR3aa: CASSFGQRQGGTEAFF

v_gene: TRBV6-2/TRBV6-3
d_gene: TRBD1
j_gene: TRBJ2-7
abundance: many
CDR3nt: TGTGCCAGCAGTTACGGGACAGGGGGCTACGAGCAGTACTTC
CDR3aa: CASSYGTGGYEQYF

v_gene: TRBV2
d_gene: -
j_gene: TRBJ2-2
abundance: few
CDR3nt: TGTGCCAGCAGTTGGCACACCGGGGAGCTGTTTTTT
CDR3aa: CASSWHTGELFF

v_gene: TRBV12-3/TRBV12-4
d_gene: TRBD1
j_gene: TRBJ1-5
abundance: many
CDR3nt: TGTGCCAGCAGGGGGACAGGGAATCAGCCCCAGCATTTT
CDR3aa: CASRGTGNQPQHF

v_gene: TRBV10-1
d_gene: -
j_gene: TRBJ2-1
abundance: many
CDR3nt: TGCGCCAGCAGTGCCACCGACAACAATGAGCAGTTCTTC
CDR3aa: CASSATDNNEQFF